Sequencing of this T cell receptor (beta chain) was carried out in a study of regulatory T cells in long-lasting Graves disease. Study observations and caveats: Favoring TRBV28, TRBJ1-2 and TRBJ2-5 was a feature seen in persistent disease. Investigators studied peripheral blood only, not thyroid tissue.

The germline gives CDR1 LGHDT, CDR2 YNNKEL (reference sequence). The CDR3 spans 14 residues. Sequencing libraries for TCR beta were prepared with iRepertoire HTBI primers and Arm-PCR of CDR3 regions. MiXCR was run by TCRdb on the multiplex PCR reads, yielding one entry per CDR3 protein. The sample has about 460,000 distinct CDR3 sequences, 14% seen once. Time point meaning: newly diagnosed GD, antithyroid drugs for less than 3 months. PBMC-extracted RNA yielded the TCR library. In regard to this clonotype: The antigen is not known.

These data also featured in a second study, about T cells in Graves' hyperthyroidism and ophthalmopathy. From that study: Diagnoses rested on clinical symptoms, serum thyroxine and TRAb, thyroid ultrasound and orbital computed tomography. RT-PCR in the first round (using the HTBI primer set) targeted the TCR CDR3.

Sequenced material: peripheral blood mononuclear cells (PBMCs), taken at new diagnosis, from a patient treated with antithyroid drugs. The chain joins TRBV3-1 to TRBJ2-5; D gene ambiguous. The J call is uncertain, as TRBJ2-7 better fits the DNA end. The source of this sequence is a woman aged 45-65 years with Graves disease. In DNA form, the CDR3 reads TGTGCCAGCAGTGAATTAGGTAGCTCCTACGAGCAGTACTTC. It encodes CASSELGSSYEQYF.